This entry lists 14 T cell receptor beta chains sequenced from one sample in a study of control samples from healthy donors and cancer patients. Here immunoSEQ multiplex PCR was the method, and the copy in TCRdb shows in-frame clones only, minus some. Counted here are tens of thousands of clones, 95% to 97% occurring once; the ten biggest clones make up around 1.9%. Sequenced sample: blood. The receptors were sampled from a young woman in good health.

This clone appeared once. The chain combines TRBV28 with TRBJ2-7; possibly TRBD2 for D (5 bases). Germline CDR1 reads MDHEN; CDR2 reads SYDVKM. The CDR3 consists of 15 residues. Trimming cost V 7 bases and J 0 bases, with 16 bases left between them. CDR3 nucleotides: TGTGCCAGCAACGAGGGCTACCGACCCTCCTACGAGCAGTACTTC. Its protein product is CASNEGYRPSYEQYF.

The chain recombines TRBV18 with TRBJ2-2, with TRBD2 as a possible D gene (5 bases). The CDR3 runs to 16 residues. V dropped 1 base and J dropped 1 base, with 10 bases sitting between them. Germline CDR1 is KGHSH and CDR2 is LQKENI. In DNA, the CDR3 is TGTGCCAGCTCACCACTTGGAGGAGGGAACACCGGGGAGCTGTTTTTT. Amino acids: CASSPLGGGNTGELFF.

The rearrangement uses TRBV6-5 and TRBJ2-5; weak D call: TRBD1 (6 bases). The CDR3 runs 14 residues. V lost 0 bases and J lost 5, with 10 bases in between. Germline V gene data show CDR1 as MNHEY and CDR2 as SVGAGI. The CDR3 sequence: CASSYSPGVETQYF. Written as DNA, the CDR3 is TGTGCCAGCAGTTACTCGCCAGGGGTGGAGACCCAGTACTTC.

The chain carries TRBV10-2 and TRBJ2-1; 7 nucleotides agree with TRBD2. Trimming cost V 8 bases and J 8 bases; bases outside gene matches: 9. Germline CDR1 is WSHSY and CDR2 is SAAADI. The CDR3 covers 13 residues. CDR3 in amino acids: CASGGGRGDEQFF. The CDR3 region has the DNA TGCGCCAGCGGGGGAGGCCGGGGGGATGAGCAGTTCTTC.

This chain uses TRBV5-6 with TRBJ1-1; perhaps TRBD1 as D (5 bases). The V gene's germline CDR1 is SGHDT and CDR2 YYEEEE. This CDR3 is built from 13 residues. V was pared by 1 base and J by 3 bases, with 7 bases between. CDR3 in DNA: TGTGCCAGCAGCTTGATGGGGGACACTGAAGCTTTCTTT. This gives the protein CASSLMGDTEAFF.

The chain links TRBV25-1 to TRBJ2-5, with 10 bases matching TRBD1. CDR3 size: 15 residues. With V trimmed by 5 bases and J by 5 bases, 8 bases remained unmatched. CDR1 and CDR2 (germline): MGHDK, SYGVNS. CDR3 sequence (DNA): TGTGCCAGCAGTCGACAGGGGGCTAGTCGGGAGACCCAGTACTTC. It is translated as CASSRQGASRETQYF.

This chain links TRBV19 with TRBJ1-1, with TRBD1 as a possible D gene (6 bases). CDR3 length: 15 residues. Deletions cut 6 bases from V and 0 bases from J, with 14 bases between. Germline assignment: CDR1 LNHDA and CDR2 SQIVND (reference sequence). The CDR3 protein is CASSELGAMNTEAFF. The DNA of the CDR3 is TGTGCCAGTAGCGAACTGGGGGCGATGAACACTGAAGCTTTCTTT. The full variable domain, with the rest looked up from reference TRBV19 and TRBJ1-1, is DGGITQSPKYLFRKEGQNVTLSCEQNLNHDAMYWYRQDPGQGLRLIYYSQIVNDFQKGDIAEGYSVSREKKESFPLTVTSAQKNPTAFYLCASSELGAMNTEAFFGQGTRLTVV.

The chain is built from TRBV7-2 and TRBJ1-1; 8 positions agree with TRBD1. Looked up from germline, CDR1 is SGHTA and CDR2 is FQGNSA. Losses at the gene ends were 4 bases for V and 1 base for J; bases not matched to a gene: 2. The length of the CDR3 is 14 residues. The CDR3 is CASSSGQGNTEAFF. The CDR3, as DNA: TGTGCCAGCAGCTCTGGACAGGGGAACACTGAAGCTTTCTTT. The whole variable domain, remainder taken from reference TRBV7-2 and TRBJ1-1, is GAGVSQSPSNKVTEKGKDVELRCDPISGHTALYWYRQSLGQGLEFLIYFQGNSAPDKSGLPSDRFSAERTGGSVSTLTIQRTQQEDSAVYLCASSSGQGNTEAFFGQGTRLTVV.

The chain uses TRBV5-1 and TRBJ1-5; D is undetermined. This CDR3 is built from 13 residues. CDR1 is SGHRS, CDR2 YFSETQ, per germline. Trimming stripped 5 bases from V and 0 bases from J, with 6 bases between. In DNA form, the CDR3 reads TGCGCCAGCAGGAGGGATAGCAATCAGCCCCAGCATTTT. Its translation is CASRRDSNQPQHF.

The chain recombines TRBV18 with TRBJ1-6; D gene unclear. Trimming shortened V by 3 bases and J by 9 bases, and 12 bases separated the two germline ends. The V gene's germline CDR1 is KGHSH and CDR2 LQKENI. The CDR3 spans 14 residues. The CDR3 region has the DNA TGTGCCAGCTCACCCGGCTTGACTGGTTCACCCCTCCACTTT. Protein sequence: CASSPGLTGSPLHF.

This chain links TRBV2 with TRBJ2-7; 8 bases map to TRBD2. V trimming: 8 bases; J trimming: 0 bases; junction bases outside the gene matches: 6. CDR1 and CDR2 (germline): SNHLY, FYNNEI. The CDR3 has 14 residues. Here the CDR3 DNA reads TGTGCCAGCTTTAGCGGGATTGTCTCCTACGAGCAGTACTTC. Protein: CASFSGIVSYEQYF.

The chain is built from TRBV28 and TRBJ1-3, with D unresolved. There are 16 residues in the CDR3. Trimming left V 9 bases short and J 0 bases short, with 18 bases between. Germline CDR1 MDHEN, CDR2 SYDVKM. CDR3 residues: CASVPVSQISGNTIYF. The CDR3 region has the DNA TGTGCCAGTGTTCCTGTTAGCCAAATCTCTGGAAACACCATATATTTT.

The rearrangement joins TRBV11-2 to TRBJ1-5; 8 nucleotides align to TRBD1. This CDR3 is built from 14 residues. With 5 bases clipped from V and 5 bases from J, the junction kept 5 bases outside the gene matches. From germline, CDR1 is SGHAT and CDR2 FQNNGV. The CDR3 DNA follows: TGTGCCAGCAGCCGGACAGGGTCGGATCAGCCCCAGCATTTT. Its translation: CASSRTGSDQPQHF.

The rearrangement uses TRBV5-1 and TRBJ1-1; 8 nucleotides match TRBD1. The CDR3 has 14 amino acids. The J segment lost 8 bases and the V segment lost 0 bases, leaving 6 bases of the junction unmatched. CDR1 and CDR2 from the germline V gene are SGHRS and YFSETQ. The CDR3 DNA reads as TGCGCCAGCAGCTTGGGGACAGGGAGTGTAGAAGCTTTCTTT. Amino acid sequence: CASSLGTGSVEAFF.